A selection of T cell receptor beta chains follows, all from one sample in a study of cytotoxic CD8 clonotypes in ibrutinib-treated CLL. Sequencing was performed with immunoSEQ multiplex PCR; in TCRdb, only in-frame clones are kept and a portion is missing. This sample has some 92,000 clones, with roughly 80% found just once. The source was PBMCs, collected after 24 months of ibrutinib treatment. These receptor sequences come from a human donor with chronic lymphocytic leukemia. Both conserved end residues are part of each CDR3. Each record gives: V gene, clone size, CDR3 protein. Only part of the rows carry a size: once, few, many, or a class if the clone is expanded.

V: TRBV7-2
size: NA
CDR3: CASSLVAGGNNEQFF

V: TRBV6-1
size: NA
CDR3: CASSGRLLVGEQYF

V: TRBV11-2
size: NA
CDR3: CASSLDRLRETQYF

V: TRBV18
size: NA
CDR3: CASSAGVNYGYTF

V: TRBV27
size: NA
CDR3: CASSLSRIANEQFF

V: TRBV9
size: NA
CDR3: CASSVATGARTQYF

V: TRBV27
size: NA
CDR3: CASGAGSYGYTF

V: TRBV6-6
size: NA
CDR3: CASSRTASNQPQHF

V: TRBV6-1
size: NA
CDR3: CASSSGPATNEKLFF

V: TRBV7-8
size: once
CDR3: CASSPPGRSYEQYF